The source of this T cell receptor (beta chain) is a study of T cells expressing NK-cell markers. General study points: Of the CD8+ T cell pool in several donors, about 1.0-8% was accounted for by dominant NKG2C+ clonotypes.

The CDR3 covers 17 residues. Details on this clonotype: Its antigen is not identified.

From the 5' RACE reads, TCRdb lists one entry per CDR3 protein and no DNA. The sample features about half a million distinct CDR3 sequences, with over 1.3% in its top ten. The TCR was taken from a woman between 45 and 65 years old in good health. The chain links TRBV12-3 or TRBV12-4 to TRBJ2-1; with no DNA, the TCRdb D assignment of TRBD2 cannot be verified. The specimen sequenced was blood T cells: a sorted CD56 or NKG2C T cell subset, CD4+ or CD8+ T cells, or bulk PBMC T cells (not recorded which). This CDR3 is CASSLEAGPSPYNEQFF.